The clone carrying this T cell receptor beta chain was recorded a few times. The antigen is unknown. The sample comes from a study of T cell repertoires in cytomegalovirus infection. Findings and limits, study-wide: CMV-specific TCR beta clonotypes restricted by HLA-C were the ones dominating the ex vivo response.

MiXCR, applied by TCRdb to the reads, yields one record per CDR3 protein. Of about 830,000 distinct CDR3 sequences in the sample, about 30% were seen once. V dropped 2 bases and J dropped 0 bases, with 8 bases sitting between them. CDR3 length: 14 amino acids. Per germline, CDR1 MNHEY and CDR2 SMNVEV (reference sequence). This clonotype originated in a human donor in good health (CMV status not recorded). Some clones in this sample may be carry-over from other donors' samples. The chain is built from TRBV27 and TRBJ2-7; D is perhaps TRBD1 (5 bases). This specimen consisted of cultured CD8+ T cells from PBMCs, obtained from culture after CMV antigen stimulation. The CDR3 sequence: CASSLRQSSYEQYF. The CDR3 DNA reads TGTGCCAGCAGTTTACGACAGAGCTCCTACGAGCAGTACTTC.